The 30 T cell receptor beta chains below come from one sample, sequenced in a study of blood T cell repertoires in COVID-19. Assay: immunoSEQ multiplex PCR; the TCRdb copy retains only in-frame clones and omits some. Of about 140,000 clones in the sample, 75% to 80% were seen once. What was sequenced was PBMCs or T cells enriched from blood (not recorded which). The source of these receptors is a woman aged 50 to 65 who had recovered from COVID-19.

This sequence joins TRBV10-1 and TRBJ1-4, with TRBD1 as a possible D gene (6 bases). V dropped 0 bases and J dropped 8 bases, with 22 bases sitting between them. Germline V gene lookup returns CDR1 WNHNN and CDR2 SYGVQD (reference sequence). There are 18 residues in the CDR3. The CDR3 DNA is TGCGCCAGCAGTGAGTCGAAGACAGGCGCATCGGCCGGGGAAAAACTGTTTTTT. Its translation is CASSESKTGASAGEKLFF.

This chain uses TRBV5-1 with TRBJ1-2; TRBD1 matches at 7 bases. V trimming: 3 bases; J trimming: 4 bases; junction bases outside the gene matches: 6. There are 14 residues in the CDR3. Germline V gene lookup returns CDR1 SGHRS and CDR2 YFSETQ. The CDR3 sequence: CASSSGTEPYGYTF. CDR3 coding DNA: TGCGCCAGCAGCTCTGGGACAGAACCCTATGGCTACACCTTC.

V gene TRBV7-2 combines with J gene TRBJ2-7; 9 nucleotides align to TRBD1. Looked up from germline, CDR1 is SGHTA and CDR2 is FQGNSA. The V segment lost 4 bases and the J segment 4 bases; nucleotides outside the gene matches: 8. CDR3 length: 15 amino acids. Written as DNA, the CDR3 is TGTGCCAGCAGCTCTACTACAGGGGGCTGGTACGAGCAGTACTTC. This gives the protein CASSSTTGGWYEQYF.

The rearrangement links TRBV11-2 to TRBJ1-4; 12 nucleotides match TRBD1. Per germline, CDR1 SGHAT and CDR2 FQNNGV. The CDR3 contains 15 residues. The J segment lost 8 bases and the V segment lost 1 base, leaving 2 bases of the junction unmatched. The CDR3 nucleotides are TGTGCCAGCAGCTTAGTAGGGACAGGGGGCGAAAAACTGTTTTTT. It codes for CASSLVGTGGEKLFF.

The chain recombines TRBV11-2 with TRBJ2-3; D possibly corresponds to TRBD2 (6 bases). Trimming pared 5 bases from V and 2 bases from J, leaving 17 bases between. In germline, CDR1 is SGHAT, CDR2 FQNNGV. The CDR3 has 16 residues. This chain's CDR3 is CASSQGTSALTDTQYF. CDR3 nucleotides: TGTGCCAGCAGCCAAGGGACTTCAGCCCTCACAGATACGCAGTATTTT.

The chain couples TRBV29-1 to TRBJ1-5; possibly TRBD1 for D (5 bases). Trimming took 6 bases from V and 1 from J, leaving 13 bases between them. Per the germline V gene, CDR1 is SQVTM and CDR2 is ANQGSEA. The CDR3 length is 14 residues. CDR3 sequence (DNA): TGCAGCGTGCAATGGGGGGAAAGCAATCAGCCCCAGCATTTT. The encoded protein is CSVQWGESNQPQHF.

A single count supports this clone. The rearrangement uses TRBV9 and TRBJ2-5; D is possibly TRBD1 (5 bases). Trimming removed 0 bases at V and 1 base at J, with 10 bases between. Per germline, CDR1 SGDLS and CDR2 YYNGEE. This CDR3 contains 15 residues. CDR3 nucleotides: TGTGCCAGCAGCGTAGATCCAGGGCCCCAAGAGACCCAGTACTTC. This sequence encodes CASSVDPGPQETQYF. Full variable domain (missing parts from reference TRBV9 and TRBJ2-5): DSGVTQTPKHLITATGQRVTLRCSPRSGDLSVYWYQQSLDQGLQFLIQYYNGEERAKGNILERFSAQQFPDLHSELNLSSLELGDSALYFCASSVDPGPQETQYFGPGTRLLVL.

The V and J genes are TRBV11-2 and TRBJ2-2, with D possibly TRBD2 on 5 matching bases. Per the germline V gene, CDR1 is SGHAT and CDR2 is FQNNGV. The CDR3 runs 17 residues. V lost 0 bases, J lost 1 base, and 12 bases lay in between. This CDR3 reads CASSLDRWTLNTGELFF. The CDR3 DNA follows: TGTGCCAGCAGCTTAGATCGATGGACTCTGAACACCGGGGAGCTGTTTTTT.

The gene calls are TRBV5-4 and TRBJ2-1; 9 positions agree with TRBD2. V dropped 0 bases and J dropped 0; count of bases not matched to a gene: 4. Germline V gene lookup returns CDR1 SGHNT and CDR2 YYREEE (reference sequence). This CDR3 has 17 amino acids. As DNA, the CDR3 is TGTGCCAGCAGCTTGGGGCTAGCGGGGAGCTCCTACAATGAGCAGTTCTTC. This codes for CASSLGLAGSSYNEQFF. Full variable domain (remainder filled in from reference TRBV5-4 and TRBJ2-1): ETGVTQSPTHLIKTRGQQVTLRCSSQSGHNTVSWYQQALGQGPQFIFQYYREEENGRGNFPPRFSGLQFPNYSSELNVNALELDDSALYLCASSLGLAGSSYNEQFFGPGTRLTVL.

V and J are TRBV6-5 and TRBJ1-4, with TRBD1 matching over 10 bases. Trimming took 0 bases from V and 6 from J; bases not matched to a gene: 1. The germline gives CDR1 MNHEY, CDR2 SVGAGI. The CDR3 covers 15 residues. This CDR3 reads CASSYSGTGDEKLFF. The CDR3 coding sequence is TGTGCCAGCAGTTACTCAGGGACAGGGGATGAAAAACTGTTTTTT.

The V gene is TRBV6-5, the J gene TRBJ2-5; a possible D gene is TRBD2 (6 bases). Between the trimmed V and J ends, which lost 2 bases and 5 bases, there was a span of 18 bases. Germline V CDR1 and CDR2: MNHEY, SVGAGI. The CDR3 consists of 16 residues. The CDR3 DNA follows: TGTGCCAGCAGTTACGGGGCGGGGATTATCGGGGAGACCCAGTACTTC. Translated: CASSYGAGIIGETQYF.

The V gene is TRBV3-1 (or the pseudogene TRBV3-2), the J gene TRBJ1-5; D is unresolved. V was clipped by 1 base and J by 4 bases, with 8 bases between them. The CDR3 is 14 residues long. Germline V lookup: CDR1 LGHDT, CDR2 YNNKEL (reference sequence). CDR3 protein: CASSQGILNQPQHF. The CDR3 bases are TGTGCCAGCAGCCAAGGTATCTTGAATCAGCCCCAGCATTTT.

This clone has just one count. The rearrangement uses TRBV6-5 and TRBJ1-6; the D is unclear. The CDR3 runs 12 residues. Trimming stripped 4 bases from V and 9 bases from J, with 7 bases between. CDR1 is MNHEY and CDR2 is SVGAGI in the germline V gene. The CDR3 loop reads CASSSVVSPLHF. The CDR3 DNA reads TGTGCCAGCAGTTCGGTAGTTTCACCCCTCCACTTT.

V usage is TRBV7-9 and J usage is TRBJ1-6; D gene ambiguous. The CDR3 length is 15 residues. Trimming removed 6 bases at V and 8 bases at J, with 17 bases between. Germline CDR1 is SEHNR and CDR2 is FQNEAQ (reference sequence). The CDR3 nucleotides are TGTGCCAGCAGGTCTCGCGAAGCTATCGATTCACCCCTCCACTTT. This codes for CASRSREAIDSPLHF.

V and J are TRBV7-9 and TRBJ1-3; a possible D gene is TRBD1 (5 bases). The CDR3 is 15 residues long. Per the germline V gene, CDR1 is SEHNR and CDR2 is FQNEAQ (reference sequence). With 2 bases removed from V and 0 bases from J, the gap between germline ends came to 8 bases. This CDR3 reads CASSLTGLSGNTIYF. CDR3 in DNA: TGTGCCAGCAGCTTAACAGGCCTCTCTGGAAACACCATATATTTT.

This chain links TRBV3-1 (or the pseudogene TRBV3-2) with TRBJ2-3, with a weak D call TRBD2 (6 bases). The CDR3 extends over 15 amino acids. CDR1 is LGHDT, CDR2 YNNKEL, per germline (reference sequence). Trimming pared 2 bases from V and 3 bases from J, leaving 12 bases between. CDR3 sequence: CASSQKSGLTDTQYF. CDR3 in DNA: TGTGCCAGCAGCCAAAAGAGCGGACTAACAGATACGCAGTATTTT.

CDR3 nucleotides: TGTGCCAGCAGTGAGCCTACAGGCACAGATACGCAGTATTTT. Encoded protein: CASSEPTGTDTQYF. The chain combines TRBV25-1 with TRBJ2-3; D is undetermined. The V end was cut by 3 bases, the J end by 1 base, with 8 bases between. This CDR3 region has 14 residues. Germline loops: CDR1 MGHDK, CDR2 SYGVNS.

This clone was picked up one time. This rearrangement joins TRBV5-4 to TRBJ1-2; D remains ambiguous. Trimming left V 0 bases short and J 3 bases short, with 12 bases between. The CDR3 covers 15 residues. CDR1 is SGHNT and CDR2 is YYREEE in the germline V gene (reference sequence). CDR3 protein: CASSLVGSVDYGYTF. The CDR3 DNA follows: TGTGCCAGCAGCTTGGTTGGCAGCGTGGACTATGGCTACACCTTC.

The rearrangement links TRBV29-1 to TRBJ1-1; D may be TRBD1 (5 bases). This CDR3 comprises 13 residues. From germline, CDR1 is SQVTM and CDR2 ANQGSEA. Trimming pared 6 bases from V and 6 bases from J, leaving 17 bases between. As DNA, the CDR3 is TGCAGCGTCGTCCCTCGGGGGAGGTCTGAAGCTTTCTTT. Translation: CSVVPRGRSEAFF.

The table lists this clone with a count of one. The chain uses TRBV10-3 and TRBJ1-1; 8 bases align to TRBD1. The CDR3 extends over 14 amino acids. The germline CDR1 and CDR2 sequences are ENHRY and SYGVKD. V gave up 4 bases and J gave up 5 bases; unmatched junction bases: 6. This chain's CDR3 is CAISARGLVTEAFF. Here the CDR3 DNA reads TGTGCCATCAGTGCCAGGGGGCTGGTGACTGAAGCTTTCTTT.

The rearrangement joins TRBV19 to TRBJ2-3, with D tentatively TRBD2 (6 bases). This CDR3 is 16 amino acids long. Germline V gene sequence: CDR1 LNHDA, CDR2 SQIVND (reference sequence). Trimming removed 6 bases at V and 1 base at J, with 17 bases between. CDR3 coding DNA: TGTGCCAGTAGCACCCTGGAGGGATGGGGCACAGATACGCAGTATTTT. Its protein is CASSTLEGWGTDTQYF.

This chain links TRBV14 with TRBJ1-2, with D possibly matching TRBD1 (6 bases). The CDR3 length is 14 residues. CDR1 and CDR2 (germline): SGHDN, FVKESK. V lost 4 bases and J lost 7, with 16 bases in between. The CDR3 loop reads CASSPGPRGSGYTF. DNA of the CDR3: TGTGCCAGCAGCCCCGGCCCCAGGGGCAGTGGCTACACCTTC.

This sequence joins TRBV7-8 and TRBJ2-2, with 10 bases identical to TRBD1. This CDR3 has 16 amino acids. J was trimmed by 5 bases and V by 1 base; bases with no gene match: 4. Germline loops: CDR1 SGHVS, CDR2 FQNEAQ. CDR3 sequence: CASSLVGTGDTGELFF. CDR3 coding DNA: TGTGCCAGCAGCTTAGTAGGGACAGGGGATACCGGGGAGCTGTTTTTT.

This chain uses TRBV27 with TRBJ2-4, with D possibly matching TRBD2 (6 bases). CDR3 size: 15 residues. V lost 6 bases, J lost 0 bases, and 12 bases lay in between. Per germline, CDR1 MNHEY and CDR2 SMNVEV (reference sequence). CDR3 in DNA: TGTGCCAGCAGACTTATGGGGGGAGCCAAAAACATTCAGTACTTC. Protein sequence: CASRLMGGAKNIQYF.

The chain uses TRBV11-3 and TRBJ1-4; D might be TRBD1 (5 bases). The ends were cut back, 5 bases at V and 0 bases at J, with 16 bases in the middle. Germline assignment: CDR1 SGHNT and CDR2 YENEEA. The CDR3 extends over 17 amino acids. This CDR3 is CASSLRQGFATNEKLFF. CDR3 in DNA: TGTGCCAGCAGCCTACGCCAGGGATTTGCAACTAATGAAAAACTGTTTTTT.

The gene calls are TRBV6-5 and TRBJ2-7, with 7 nucleotides matching TRBD1. Germline trimming cut 5 bases from V and 2 bases from J; bases unmatched to any gene: 9. Germline V gives CDR1 MNHEY, CDR2 SVGAGI. The CDR3 runs to 15 residues. In DNA form, the CDR3 reads TGTGCCAGCAGTACCATTTATGACAGGGCCTACGAGCAGTACTTC. Protein: CASSTIYDRAYEQYF.

This clone was counted a single time. CDR3 protein: CASSANLAGGPHEQFF. The CDR3 DNA follows: TGTGCCAGCAGCGCCAACCTAGCGGGGGGGCCCCATGAGCAGTTCTTC. The chain is built from TRBV11-3 and TRBJ2-1; 12 bases are shared with TRBD2. The length of the CDR3 is 16 residues. The germline gives CDR1 SGHNT, CDR2 YENEEA. With 5 bases clipped from V and 8 bases from J, the junction kept 10 bases outside the gene matches.

The chain is built from TRBV6-1 and TRBJ2-1; 10 nucleotides line up with TRBD2. Germline values: CDR1 MNHNS, CDR2 SASEGT. The J segment lost 8 bases and the V segment lost 2 bases, leaving 9 bases of the junction unmatched. There are 16 residues in the CDR3. CDR3 sequence (DNA): TGTGCCAGCAGTGAAAGAACAGCGGGGGGGCGCTATGAGCAGTTCTTC. Translating it yields CASSERTAGGRYEQFF.

CDR3 loop: CASSSLDFVPGYTF. As DNA, the CDR3 is TGTGCCAGCAGCTCGCTGGACTTTGTACCTGGCTACACCTTC. This chain uses TRBV5-6 with TRBJ1-2; no firm D call. The V and J ends lost 3 bases and 7 bases respectively, with 16 bases between them. CDR3 length equals 14 residues. Germline CDR1 SGHDT, CDR2 YYEEEE.

The V call is TRBV5-1, the J call TRBJ2-7; TRBD2 is a possible D gene (5 bases). V lost 4 bases and J lost 6, with 17 bases in between. The CDR3 is 14 residues long. Germline V lookup: CDR1 SGHRS, CDR2 YFSETQ. The CDR3 region has the DNA TGCGCCAGCAGCCACGGACTCATGGGGTCCGAGCAGTACTTC. Translated: CASSHGLMGSEQYF.